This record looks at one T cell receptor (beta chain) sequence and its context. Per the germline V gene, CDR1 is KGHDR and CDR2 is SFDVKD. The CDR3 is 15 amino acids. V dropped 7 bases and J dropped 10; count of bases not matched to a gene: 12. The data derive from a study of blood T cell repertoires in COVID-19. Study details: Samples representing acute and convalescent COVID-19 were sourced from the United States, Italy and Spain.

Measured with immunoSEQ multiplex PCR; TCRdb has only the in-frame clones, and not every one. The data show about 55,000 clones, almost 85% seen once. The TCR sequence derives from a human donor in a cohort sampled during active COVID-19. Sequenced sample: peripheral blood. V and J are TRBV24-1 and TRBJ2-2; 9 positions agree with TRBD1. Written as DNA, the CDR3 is TGTGCCACCAGCCCCTCGACAGGGGGGGATCAGGAGCTGTTTTTT. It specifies CATSPSTGGDQELFF.